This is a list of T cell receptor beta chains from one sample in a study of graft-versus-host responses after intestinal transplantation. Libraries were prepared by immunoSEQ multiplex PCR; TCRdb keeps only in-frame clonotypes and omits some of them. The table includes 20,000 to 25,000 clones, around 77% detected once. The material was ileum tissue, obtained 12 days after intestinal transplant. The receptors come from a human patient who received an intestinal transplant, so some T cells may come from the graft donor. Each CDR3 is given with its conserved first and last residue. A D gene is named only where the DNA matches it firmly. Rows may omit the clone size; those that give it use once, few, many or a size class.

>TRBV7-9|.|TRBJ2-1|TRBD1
TGTGCCAGCAGCCCGACCGGGACAGGGGCCTACAATGAGCAGTTCTTC
CASSPTGTGAYNEQFF
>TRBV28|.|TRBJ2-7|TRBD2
TGTGCCAGCAGTCCCCCCCCCTTAGCGGGAGGCCTAGATGCCTACGAGCAGTACTTC
CASSPPPLAGGLDAYEQYF
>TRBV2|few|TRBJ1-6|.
TGTGCCAGCAGTGCGGGAGCTACTGGGTCACCCCTCCACTTT
CASSAGATGSPLHF
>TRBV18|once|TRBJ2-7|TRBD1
TGTGCCAGCTCACCGGTCGGGACAGGGGCCTACGAGCAGTACTTC
CASSPVGTGAYEQYF
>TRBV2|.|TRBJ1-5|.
TGTGCCAGCAAATTCAGGCGGGAAAGCAATCAGCCCCAGCATTTT
CASKFRRESNQPQHF
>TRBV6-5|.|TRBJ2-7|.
TGTGCCAGCAGTTCCACAGGGACCCACGAGCAGTACTTC
CASSSTGTHEQYF
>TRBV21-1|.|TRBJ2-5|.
TGTGCCAGCAGCAAAGGCGGGGCACAAGAGACCCAGTACTTC
CASSKGGAQETQYF
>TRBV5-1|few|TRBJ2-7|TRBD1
TGCGCCAGCAGCTTGGGTAAAAGGGACAGCCGTACCTACGAGCAGTACTTC
CASSLGKRDSRTYEQYF
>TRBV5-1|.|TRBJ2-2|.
TGCGCCAGCAGCTTGTCGCTAGCCACCGGGGAGCTGTTTTTT
CASSLSLATGELFF
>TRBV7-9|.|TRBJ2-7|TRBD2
TGTGCCAGCAGCTCTCGGCGACTAGCCCTGGGAGAGCAGTACTTC
CASSSRRLALGEQYF
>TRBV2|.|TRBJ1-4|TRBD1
TGTGCCAGCAGGGGGACAGGGAGGGGTGAAAAACTGTTTTTT
CASRGTGRGEKLFF
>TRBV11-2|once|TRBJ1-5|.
TGTGCCAGCAGCTCGGGAAATCAGCCCCAGCATTTT
CASSSGNQPQHF
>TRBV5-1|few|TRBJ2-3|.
TGCGCCAGCAGAGGAGGGAACACAGATACGCAGTATTTT
CASRGGNTDTQYF
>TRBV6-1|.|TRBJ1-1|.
TGTGCCAGCACCTCGTCCCACACTGAAGCTTTCTTT
CASTSSHTEAFF
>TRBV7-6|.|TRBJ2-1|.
TGTGCCAGCAGCTTAGGTTTAGCAGGAGCGGGCAATGAGCAGTTCTTC
CASSLGLAGAGNEQFF
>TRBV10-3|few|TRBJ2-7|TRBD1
TGTGCCATCACTGGGTCCTCGACAGGGGGGGAGCAGTACTTC
CAITGSSTGGEQYF
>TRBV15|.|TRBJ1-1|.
TGTGCCACCAGCAGAGCCGACCGATTTGACATGAACACTGAAGCTTTCTTT
CATSRADRFDMNTEAFF
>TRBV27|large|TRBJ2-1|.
TGTGCCAGCACGTCAGGGGCTGGCTACAATGAGCAGTTCTTC
CASTSGAGYNEQFF
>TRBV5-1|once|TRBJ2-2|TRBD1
TGCGCCAGCAGCTGGACCGGGACAGGGGTCGGCACCGGGGAGCTGTTTTTT
CASSWTGTGVGTGELFF
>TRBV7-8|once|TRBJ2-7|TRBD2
TGTGCCAGCAGCTTAGCTAGCGGGAGGGGGTACGAGCAGTACTTC
CASSLASGRGYEQYF
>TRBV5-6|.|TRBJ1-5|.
TGTGCCAGCAGCTTGGGGGGCGTAGGGAACATCCAGCCCCAGCATTTT
CASSLGGVGNIQPQHF
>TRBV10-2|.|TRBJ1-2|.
TGCGCCAGCGGGGGATGGGGGGGGCCCTATGGCTACACCTTC
CASGGWGGPYGYTF
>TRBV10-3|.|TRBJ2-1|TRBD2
TGTGCCATCAGTGAAGAGGGACAGCCGGGACTAGCGGGGGGCCGCTCCTACAATGAGCAGTTCTTC
CAISEEGQPGLAGGRSYNEQFF
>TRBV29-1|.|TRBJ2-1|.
TGCAGCGTTGGGGCCGGGGGAGTCTACAATGAGCAGTTCTTC
CSVGAGGVYNEQFF
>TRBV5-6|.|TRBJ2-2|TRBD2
TGTGCCAGCAGCTGGGGACTAGCGGCCACCGGGGAGCTGTTTTTT
CASSWGLAATGELFF